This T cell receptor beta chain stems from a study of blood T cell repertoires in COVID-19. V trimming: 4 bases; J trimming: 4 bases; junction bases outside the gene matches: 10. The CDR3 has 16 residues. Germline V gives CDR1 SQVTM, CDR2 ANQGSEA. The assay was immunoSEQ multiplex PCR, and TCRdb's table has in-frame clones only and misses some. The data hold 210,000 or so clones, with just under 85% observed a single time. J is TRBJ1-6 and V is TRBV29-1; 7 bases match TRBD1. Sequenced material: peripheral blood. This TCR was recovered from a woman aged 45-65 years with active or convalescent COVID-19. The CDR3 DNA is TGCAGCGTTGCTCCGGGACAGAAACTTTATAATTCACCCCTCCACTTT. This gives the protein CSVAPGQKLYNSPLHF.